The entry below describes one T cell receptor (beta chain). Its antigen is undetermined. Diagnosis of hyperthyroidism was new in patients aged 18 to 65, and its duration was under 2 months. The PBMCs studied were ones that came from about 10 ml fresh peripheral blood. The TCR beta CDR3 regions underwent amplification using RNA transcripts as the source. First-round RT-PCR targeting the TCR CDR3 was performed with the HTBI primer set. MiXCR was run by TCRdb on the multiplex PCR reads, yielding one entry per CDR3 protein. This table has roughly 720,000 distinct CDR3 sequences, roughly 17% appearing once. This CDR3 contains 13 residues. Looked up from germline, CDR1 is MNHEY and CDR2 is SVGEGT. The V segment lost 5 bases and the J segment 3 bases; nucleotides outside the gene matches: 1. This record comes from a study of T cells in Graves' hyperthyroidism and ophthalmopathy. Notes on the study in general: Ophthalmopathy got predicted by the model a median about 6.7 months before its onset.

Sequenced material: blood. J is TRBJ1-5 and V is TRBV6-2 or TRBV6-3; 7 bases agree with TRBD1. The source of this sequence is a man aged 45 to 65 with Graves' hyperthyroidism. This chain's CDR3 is CASSRGLNQPQHF. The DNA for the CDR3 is TGTGCCAGCAGTAGGGGGCTCAATCAGCCCCAGCATTTT.